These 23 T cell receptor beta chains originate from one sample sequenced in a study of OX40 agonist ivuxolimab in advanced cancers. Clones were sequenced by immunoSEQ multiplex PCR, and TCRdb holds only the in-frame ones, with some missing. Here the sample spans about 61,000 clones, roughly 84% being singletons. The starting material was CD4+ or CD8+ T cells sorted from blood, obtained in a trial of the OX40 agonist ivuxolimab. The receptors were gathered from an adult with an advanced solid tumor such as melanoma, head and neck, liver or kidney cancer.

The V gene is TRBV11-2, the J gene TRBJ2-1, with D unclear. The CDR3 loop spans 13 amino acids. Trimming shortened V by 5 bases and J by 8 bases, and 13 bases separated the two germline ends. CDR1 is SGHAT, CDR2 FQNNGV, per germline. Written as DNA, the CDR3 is TGTGCCAGCAGCCTAATGTCCCTAGATGAGCAGTTCTTC. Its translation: CASSLMSLDEQFF.

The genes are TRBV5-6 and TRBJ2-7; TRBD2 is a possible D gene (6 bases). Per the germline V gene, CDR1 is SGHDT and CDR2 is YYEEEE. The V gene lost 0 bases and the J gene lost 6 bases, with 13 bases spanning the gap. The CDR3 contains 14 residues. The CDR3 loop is CASSLGPRGGEQYF. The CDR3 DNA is TGTGCCAGCAGCTTGGGGCCCCGGGGAGGCGAGCAGTACTTC.

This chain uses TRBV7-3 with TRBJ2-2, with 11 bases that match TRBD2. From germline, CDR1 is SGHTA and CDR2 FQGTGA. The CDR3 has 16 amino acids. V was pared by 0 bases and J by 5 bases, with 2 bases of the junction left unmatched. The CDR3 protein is CASSLTGLAVTGELFF. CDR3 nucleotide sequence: TGTGCCAGCAGCTTAACGGGACTAGCGGTAACCGGGGAGCTGTTTTTT.

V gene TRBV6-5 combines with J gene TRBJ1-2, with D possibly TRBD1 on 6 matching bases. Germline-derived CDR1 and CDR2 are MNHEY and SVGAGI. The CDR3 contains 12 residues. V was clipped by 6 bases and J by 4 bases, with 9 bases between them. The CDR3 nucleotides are TGTGCCAGCAGCGACAGGACCTATGGCTACACCTTC. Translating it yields CASSDRTYGYTF.

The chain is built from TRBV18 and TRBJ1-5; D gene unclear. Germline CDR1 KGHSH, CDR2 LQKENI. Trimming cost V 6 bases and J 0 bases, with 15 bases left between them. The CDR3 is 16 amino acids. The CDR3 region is CASSPTMGNSNQPQHF. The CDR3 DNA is TGTGCCAGCTCCCCGACCATGGGAAATAGCAATCAGCCCCAGCATTTT.

The CDR3 spells CASRDIIKGNEQFF. The CDR3 DNA reads TGTGCCAGCAGGGACATTATTAAGGGGAATGAGCAGTTCTTC. This chain links TRBV6-5 with TRBJ2-1; tentative D call: TRBD1 (5 bases). CDR3 length: 14 residues. Per germline, CDR1 MNHEY and CDR2 SVGAGI. The V end was cut by 6 bases, the J end by 7 bases, with 16 bases between.

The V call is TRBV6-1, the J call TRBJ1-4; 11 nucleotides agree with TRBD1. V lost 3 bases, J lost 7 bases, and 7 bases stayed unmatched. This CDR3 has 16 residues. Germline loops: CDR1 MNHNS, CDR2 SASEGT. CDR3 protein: CASSDQGQGEGEKLFF. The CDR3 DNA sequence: TGTGCCAGCAGTGACCAGGGACAGGGGGAAGGTGAAAAACTGTTTTTT.

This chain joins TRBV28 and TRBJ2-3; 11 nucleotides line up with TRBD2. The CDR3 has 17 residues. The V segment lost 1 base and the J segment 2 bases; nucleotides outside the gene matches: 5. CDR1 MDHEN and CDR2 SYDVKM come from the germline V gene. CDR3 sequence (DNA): TGTGCCAGCAGTTTATCTGGGACTAGCGGCGACACAGATACGCAGTATTTT. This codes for CASSLSGTSGDTDTQYF.

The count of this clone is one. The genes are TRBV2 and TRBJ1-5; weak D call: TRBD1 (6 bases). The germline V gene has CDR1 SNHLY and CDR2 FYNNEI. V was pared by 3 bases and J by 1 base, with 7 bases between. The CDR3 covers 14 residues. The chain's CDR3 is CASSDGTSNQPQHF. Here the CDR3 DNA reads TGTGCCAGCAGTGATGGGACAAGCAATCAGCCCCAGCATTTT.

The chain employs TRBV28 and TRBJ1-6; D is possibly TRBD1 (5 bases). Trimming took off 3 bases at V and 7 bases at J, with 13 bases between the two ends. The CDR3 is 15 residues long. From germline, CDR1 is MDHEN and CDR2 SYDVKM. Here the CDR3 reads CASSFSQGGNSPLHF. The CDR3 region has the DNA TGTGCCAGCAGTTTTAGTCAGGGAGGAAATTCACCCCTCCACTTT.

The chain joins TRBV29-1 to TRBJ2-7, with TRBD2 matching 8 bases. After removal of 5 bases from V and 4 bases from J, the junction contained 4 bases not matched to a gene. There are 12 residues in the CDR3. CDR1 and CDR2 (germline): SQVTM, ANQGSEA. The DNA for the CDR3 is TGCAGCGTTCGGAGCGGGGGTTACGAGCAGTACTTC. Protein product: CSVRSGGYEQYF.

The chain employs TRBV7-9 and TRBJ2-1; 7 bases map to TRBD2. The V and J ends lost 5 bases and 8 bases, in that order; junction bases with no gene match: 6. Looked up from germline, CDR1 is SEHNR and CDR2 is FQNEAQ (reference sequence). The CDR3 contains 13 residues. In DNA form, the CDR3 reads TGTGCCAGCAGCCCCCTAGCGGAAGATGAGCAGTTCTTC. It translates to CASSPLAEDEQFF.

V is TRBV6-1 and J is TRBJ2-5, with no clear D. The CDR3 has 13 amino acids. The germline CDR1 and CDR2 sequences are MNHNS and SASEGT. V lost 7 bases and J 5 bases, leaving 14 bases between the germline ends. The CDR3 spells CASTLERVETQYF. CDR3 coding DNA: TGTGCCAGCACCTTGGAGAGAGTCGAGACCCAGTACTTC.

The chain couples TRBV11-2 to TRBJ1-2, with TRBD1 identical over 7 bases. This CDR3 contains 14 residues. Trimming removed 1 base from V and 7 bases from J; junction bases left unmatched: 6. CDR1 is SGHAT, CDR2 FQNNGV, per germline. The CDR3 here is CASSLVRTGSGYTF. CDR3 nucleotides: TGTGCCAGCAGCTTAGTTAGGACAGGATCTGGCTACACCTTC.

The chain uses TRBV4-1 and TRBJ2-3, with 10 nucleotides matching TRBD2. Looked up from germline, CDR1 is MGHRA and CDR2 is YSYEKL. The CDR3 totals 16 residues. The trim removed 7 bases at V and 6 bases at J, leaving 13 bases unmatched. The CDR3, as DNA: TGCGCCAGCAACATCGTCAGCGGGAGGGCCCTGGATACGCAGTATTTT. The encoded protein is CASNIVSGRALDTQYF.

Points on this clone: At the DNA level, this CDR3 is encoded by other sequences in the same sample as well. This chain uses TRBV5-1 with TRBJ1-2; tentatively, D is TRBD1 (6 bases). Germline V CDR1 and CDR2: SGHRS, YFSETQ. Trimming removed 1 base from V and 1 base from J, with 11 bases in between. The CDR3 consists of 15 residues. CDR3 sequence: CASSLLPDSNYGYTF. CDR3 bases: TGCGCCAGCAGCTTGTTACCGGACAGTAACTATGGCTACACCTTC.

In nucleotides, the CDR3 is TGCGCCAGCAGCATAAGTCACGAGCAGTACTTC. Translating it yields CASSISHEQYF. The chain combines TRBV5-1 with TRBJ2-7, with no clear D. Germline V gene lookup returns CDR1 SGHRS and CDR2 YFSETQ. The CDR3 loop spans 11 amino acids. Trimming left V 4 bases short and J 5 bases short, with 7 bases between. Supplemented by reference TRBV5-1 and TRBJ2-7, the full variable domain reads KAGVTQTPRYLIKTRGQQVTLSCSPISGHRSVSWYQQTPGQGLQFLFEYFSETQRNKGNFPGRFSGRQFSNSRSEMNVSTLELGDSALYLCASSISHEQYFGPGTRLTVT.

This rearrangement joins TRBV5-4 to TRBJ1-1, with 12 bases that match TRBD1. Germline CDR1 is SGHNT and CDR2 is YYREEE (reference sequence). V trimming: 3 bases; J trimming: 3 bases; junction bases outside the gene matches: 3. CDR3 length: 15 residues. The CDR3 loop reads CASSWDRGLDTEAFF. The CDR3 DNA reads TGTGCCAGCAGCTGGGACAGGGGGCTGGACACTGAAGCTTTCTTT.

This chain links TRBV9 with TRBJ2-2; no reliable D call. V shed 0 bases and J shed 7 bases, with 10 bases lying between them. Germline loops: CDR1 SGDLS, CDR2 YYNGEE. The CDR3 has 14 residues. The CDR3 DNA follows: TGTGCCAGCAGCGTAGGTGGTGCCGTCGGGGAGCTGTTTTTT. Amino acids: CASSVGGAVGELFF. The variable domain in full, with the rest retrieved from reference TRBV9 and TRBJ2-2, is DSGVTQTPKHLITATGQRVTLRCSPRSGDLSVYWYQQSLDQGLQFLIQYYNGEERAKGNILERFSAQQFPDLHSELNLSSLELGDSALYFCASSVGGAVGELFFGEGSRLTVL.

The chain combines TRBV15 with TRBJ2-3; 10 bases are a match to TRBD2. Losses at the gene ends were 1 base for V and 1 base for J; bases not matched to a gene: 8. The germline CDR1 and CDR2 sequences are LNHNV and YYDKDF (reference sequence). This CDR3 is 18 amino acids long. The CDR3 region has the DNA TGTGCCACCAGCAGAGGTCTGGGACTAGCGACAGGCACAGATACGCAGTATTTT. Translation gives CATSRGLGLATGTDTQYF.

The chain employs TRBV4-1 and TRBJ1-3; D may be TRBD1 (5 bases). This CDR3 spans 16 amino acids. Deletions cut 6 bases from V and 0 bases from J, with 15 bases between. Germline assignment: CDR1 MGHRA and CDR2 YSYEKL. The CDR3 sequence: CASRDRDGSSGNTIYF. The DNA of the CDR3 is TGCGCCAGCAGGGACCGGGACGGCAGCTCTGGAAACACCATATATTTT.

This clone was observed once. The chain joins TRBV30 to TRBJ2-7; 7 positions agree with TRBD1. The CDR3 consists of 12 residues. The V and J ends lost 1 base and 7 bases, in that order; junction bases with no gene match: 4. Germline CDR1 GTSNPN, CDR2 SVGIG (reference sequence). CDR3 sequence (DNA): TGTGCCTGGAGTGAGGGACAGTGGGAGCAGTACTTC. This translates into CAWSEGQWEQYF.

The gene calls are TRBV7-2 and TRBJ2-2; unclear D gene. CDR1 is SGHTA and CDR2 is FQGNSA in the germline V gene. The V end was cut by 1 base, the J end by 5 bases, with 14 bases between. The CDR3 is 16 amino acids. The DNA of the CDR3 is TGTGCCAGCAGCTTAGGGGGTGGTGTTGGGACCGGGGAGCTGTTTTTT. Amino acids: CASSLGGGVGTGELFF.